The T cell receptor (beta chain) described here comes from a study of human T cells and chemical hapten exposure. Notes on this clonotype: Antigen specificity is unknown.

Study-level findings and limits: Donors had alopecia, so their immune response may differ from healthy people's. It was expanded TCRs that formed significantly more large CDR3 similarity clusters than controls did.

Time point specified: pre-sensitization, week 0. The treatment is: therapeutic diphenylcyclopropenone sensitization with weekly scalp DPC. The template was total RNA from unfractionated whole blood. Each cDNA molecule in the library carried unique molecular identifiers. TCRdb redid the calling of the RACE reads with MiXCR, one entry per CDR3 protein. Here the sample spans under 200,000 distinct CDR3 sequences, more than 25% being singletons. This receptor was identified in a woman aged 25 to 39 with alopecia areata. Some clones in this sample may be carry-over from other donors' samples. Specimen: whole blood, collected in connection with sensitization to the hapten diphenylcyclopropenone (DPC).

In DNA form, the CDR3 reads TGTGCCAGCAGCCTTCAGTCCTCTGGGGCCAACGTCCTGACTTTC. Encoded protein: CASSLQSSGANVLTF. The V gene is TRBV3-1, the J gene TRBJ2-6, with unresolved D. The CDR3 extends over 15 amino acids. V was clipped by 4 bases and J by 0 bases, with 7 bases between them. Germline V gives CDR1 LGHDT, CDR2 YNNKEL (reference sequence).